Described below is a single T cell receptor beta chain sequence and its context. Its antigen is not identified. Sorted-subset replicate PCRs used approximately 190 ng of genomic DNA. This amount corresponded to about 30,000 T cell genomes. Sequenced by immunoSEQ multiplex PCR; TCRdb stores in-frame clones only, minus some. The sample has some 2.1 million clones; 85% to 95% are singletons. The source of the sample is a study of shared clonotypes between healthy human individuals. Study-level background: Per donor, CD8 memory used one plate, CD8 naive used two, CD4 memory used three and CD4 naive used three. Findings and limits, study-wide: Sharing across four donors was seen in 4% to 6.5% of naive CD4 clonotypes.

The CDR3 is made up of 13 amino acids. Unmatched junction bases numbered 3, after V lost 1 base and J lost 5 bases. The germline V gene has CDR1 SGHRS and CDR2 YFSETQ. The sequence was obtained from a man between 18 and 35 years old in good health. The rearrangement joins TRBV5-1 to TRBJ2-7, with TRBD2 matching 7 bases. Sequences were obtained from naive CD4+ T cells sorted from blood. Subset: CD45RA+ positively selected. The CDR3: CASSLSGRDEQYF. As DNA, the CDR3 is TGCGCCAGCAGCTTGTCAGGGAGGGACGAGCAGTACTTC.